Shown below are 21 T cell receptor beta chains from a single sample sequenced in a study of T cells after posttransplantation cyclophosphamide (dated by TCRdb to about 2016). What the treatment or condition label conveys for this sample: high-dose cyclophosphamide on days +3 and +4 as single-agent GVHD prophylaxis. Busulfan and fludarabine conditioning, a related or unrelated marrow graft, and cyclophosphamide on days +3 and +4 were given to PTCy patients. Libraries were made using the immunoSEQ multiplex PCR assay. This is the immuneACCESS table as TCRdb keeps it, with only in-frame sequences that have V and J called. A part of the clones is gone; compared with another copy, unresolved V genes explain less than half, and the rest is unexplained. The table records under 15,000 clones for this sample, and not one of them appears only once. The ten most abundant clones make up 26% of the sample. The sample was PBMCs, taken after allogeneic stem cell transplant with posttransplant cyclophosphamide. These receptors came from a female patient aged 35 to 55 who received an allogeneic stem cell transplant from a related donor, was CMV-positive, and had acute GVHD only. Following a transplant, a fraction of the T cells may be traceable to the graft donor.

This clone appeared many times. The chain joins TRBV18 to TRBJ1-4; 7 bases are a match to TRBD1. Losses at the gene ends were 6 bases for V and 4 bases for J; bases not matched to a gene: 8. Germline lookup yields CDR1 KGHSH and CDR2 LQKENI. The CDR3 contains 15 residues. In DNA form, the CDR3 reads TGTGCCAGCTCGTCGCTGGGACAGATTAATGAAAAACTGTTTTTT. It encodes CASSSLGQINEKLFF.

This clone was seen repeatedly, ten times or more. The J gene is TRBJ2-7, the V gene TRBV6-1; D is ambiguous. Trimming took 0 bases from V and 3 from J, leaving 9 bases between them. The CDR3 contains 14 residues. Germline V CDR1 and CDR2: MNHNS, SASEGT. The CDR3 loop is CASSEASVRYEQYF. The CDR3 DNA follows: TGTGCCAGCAGTGAAGCTTCAGTTCGCTACGAGCAGTACTTC.

This clone was recorded at least ten times. J is TRBJ1-5 and V is TRBV7-9, with TRBD1 matching over 7 bases. The J segment lost 6 bases and the V segment lost 6 bases, leaving 20 bases of the junction unmatched. There are 18 residues in the CDR3. Germline V gives CDR1 SEHNR, CDR2 FQNEAQ (reference sequence). The CDR3 coding sequence is TGTGCCAGCAGTCCTGGGGACGCCGACAGGGAAGACGGTCAGCCCCAGCATTTT. Protein: CASSPGDADREDGQPQHF.

Many counts were recorded for this clone. The rearrangement uses TRBV27 and TRBJ1-1, with 8 bases identical to TRBD1. Germline-derived CDR1 and CDR2 are MNHEY and SMNVEV (reference sequence). The CDR3 runs 14 residues. Trimming removed 5 bases from V and 10 bases from J; junction bases left unmatched: 12. The CDR3 protein is CASSPGDRPFGAFF. CDR3 in DNA: TGTGCCAGCAGTCCCGGGGACAGGCCCTTCGGAGCTTTCTTT.

The sample holds many counts of this clone. This chain links TRBV5-1 with TRBJ2-7; D unresolved. This CDR3 comprises 13 residues. Germline V gene data show CDR1 as SGHRS and CDR2 as YFSETQ. Trimming shortened V by 3 bases and J by 7 bases, and 14 bases separated the two germline ends. The CDR3 DNA reads TGCGCCAGCAGCTCGAGCCCCGATGGGGAGCAGTACGTC. Protein product: CASSSSPDGEQYV.

This clone was seen at least ten times. The chain combines TRBV4-2 with TRBJ1-5; a possible D gene is TRBD1 (6 bases). The CDR3 has 15 amino acids. Trimming shortened V by 0 bases and J by 8 bases, and 14 bases separated the two germline ends. Germline-derived CDR1 and CDR2 are LGHNA and YNFKEQ. DNA for the CDR3: TGTGCCAGCAGCCAAGATTCAGGGGTTCTGGAGCCCCAGCATTTT. Amino acid sequence: CASSQDSGVLEPQHF.

This chain uses TRBV9 with TRBJ1-6; D call uncertain. The CDR3 is 16 amino acids. Trimming took 4 bases from V and 7 from J, leaving 18 bases between them. Germline V gene data show CDR1 as SGDLS and CDR2 as YYNGEE. The CDR3 DNA sequence: TGTGCCAGCAGCCTATCCGCTCCGAGGAACAATTCACCCCTCCACTTT. Its protein is CASSLSAPRNNSPLHF.

The chain joins TRBV25-1 to TRBJ1-4, with a weak D call TRBD1 (5 bases). This CDR3 region has 16 residues. Trimming stripped 2 bases from V and 8 bases from J, with 18 bases between. Germline V CDR1 and CDR2: MGHDK, SYGVNS. The CDR3: CASSERPGGIGEKLFF. In nucleotides, the CDR3 is TGTGCCAGCAGTGAACGACCGGGGGGTATTGGAGAAAAACTGTTTTTT.

This clone was seen many times. CDR3 protein: CASSLPRDSTDTQYF. DNA for the CDR3: TGCGCCAGCAGCTTGCCCAGGGACTCCACAGATACGCAGTATTTT. V usage is TRBV5-1 and J usage is TRBJ2-3; D is possibly TRBD2 (6 bases). V was shortened by 1 base and J by 2 bases, with 11 bases between the two germline ends. Germline V lookup: CDR1 SGHRS, CDR2 YFSETQ. The CDR3 sequence is 15 residues long.

This clone was found many times. The V call is TRBV19, the J call TRBJ2-7; TRBD1 matches 10 bases. CDR3 length: 16 residues. CDR1 is LNHDA, CDR2 SQIVND, per germline (reference sequence). The J segment lost 0 bases and the V segment lost 1 base, leaving 3 bases of the junction unmatched. DNA for the CDR3: TGTGCCAGTAGTATAGGGGGACAGGGGTCCTCCTACGAGCAGTACTTC. This gives the protein CASSIGGQGSSYEQYF.

This clone was counted between two and nine times. V gene TRBV5-6 combines with J gene TRBJ2-3, with TRBD1 matching over 7 bases. CDR1 is SGHDT, CDR2 YYEEEE, per germline. The CDR3 runs 15 residues. Trimming at V came to 4 bases and at J to 2 bases, leaving 7 bases not matched to a gene. CDR3 amino acids: CASSGRQGLTDTQYF. CDR3 DNA sequence: TGTGCCAGCAGCGGCCGACAGGGCCTCACAGATACGCAGTATTTT.

The V and J genes are TRBV9 and TRBJ2-3; 7 bases map to TRBD2. Germline V lookup: CDR1 SGDLS, CDR2 YYNGEE. The CDR3 is 19 residues long. Trimming cost V 0 bases and J 0 bases; bases outside gene matches: 13. DNA for the CDR3: TGTGCCAGCAGCGTAGGGCGGGTCTCGAGCGGGATAAGCACAGATACGCAGTATTTT. It encodes CASSVGRVSSGISTDTQYF.

This clone has only a few counts. The chain couples TRBV7-9 to TRBJ2-5; TRBD1 aligns across 8 bases. The DNA matches TRBJ2-7 better at its end, which makes the J call doubtful. This CDR3 has 14 amino acids. Germline CDR1 SEHNR, CDR2 FQNEAQ (reference sequence). CDR3 DNA: TGTGCCAGCAGCCAAGGGACAGGTTTTGACGAGCAGTACTTC. Protein sequence: CASSQGTGFDEQYF.

The V gene is TRBV5-1, the J gene TRBJ1-3, with D perhaps TRBD1 (6 bases). Trimming stripped 1 base from V and 1 base from J, with 9 bases between. Germline V gene data show CDR1 as SGHRS and CDR2 as YFSETQ. This CDR3 spans 15 amino acids. The CDR3: CASSLTTGSGNTIYF. The CDR3, as DNA: TGCGCCAGCAGCTTGACCACAGGGTCTGGAAACACCATATATTTT. Looking up the rest from reference TRBV5-1 and TRBJ1-3 gives the full variable domain: KAGVTQTPRYLIKTRGQQVTLSCSPISGHRSVSWYQQTPGQGLQFLFEYFSETQRNKGNFPGRFSGRQFSNSRSEMNVSTLELGDSALYLCASSLTTGSGNTIYFGEGSWLTVV.

This clone was seen at least ten times. V usage is TRBV12-2 and J usage is TRBJ2-1; the D call of TRBD2 is as the table states it, not checked on the DNA. TRBV12-2 is labeled a pseudogene. The CDR3 spans 16 residues. In DNA, the CDR3 is TGTGCAAGTCGCTTAGTCACTAGCGGGGGGGCCTATGAGCAGTTCTTC. Translation: CASRLVTSGGAYEQFF.

This clone was seen a handful of times. The chain is built from TRBV9 and TRBJ2-5, with 11 bases fitting TRBD2. In germline, CDR1 is SGDLS, CDR2 YYNGEE. The CDR3 is 19 amino acids. Trimming took 3 bases from V and 2 from J; bases not matched to a gene: 15. The DNA of the CDR3 is TGTGCCAGCAGCGCTGATAGCGGGGGGGCCCCCACGGGACAAGAGACCCAGTACTTC. This translates into CASSADSGGAPTGQETQYF.

The chain joins TRBV25-1 to TRBJ2-5; 8 bases fit TRBD1. The germline V gene encodes CDR1 MGHDK and CDR2 SYGVNS. This CDR3 is built from 16 residues. J lost 4 bases, V lost 1 base, and 8 bases had no gene match. CDR3 region: CASSELGTTGAETQYF. CDR3 DNA sequence: TGTGCCAGCAGTGAATTGGGGACGACAGGGGCAGAGACCCAGTACTTC.

This clone was counted at least ten times. V and J are TRBV7-2 and TRBJ1-2; 7 positions agree with TRBD1. Losses at the gene ends were 0 bases for V and 4 bases for J; bases not matched to a gene: 5. Per germline, CDR1 SGHTA and CDR2 FQGNSA. The CDR3 runs 15 residues. The CDR3 region has the DNA TGTGCCAGCAGCTTAGCACGACAGGGCGGCTATGGCTACACCTTC. Encoded protein: CASSLARQGGYGYTF. The full variable domain, rest sourced from reference TRBV7-2 and TRBJ1-2, is GAGVSQSPSNKVTEKGKDVELRCDPISGHTALYWYRQSLGQGLEFLIYFQGNSAPDKSGLPSDRFSAERTGGSVSTLTIQRTQQEDSAVYLCASSLARQGGYGYTFGSGTRLTVV.

At least ten counts were recorded for this clone. The chain is built from TRBV18 and TRBJ2-1; no clear D gene. V lost 2 bases and J 5 bases, leaving 16 bases between the germline ends. There are 16 residues in the CDR3. Germline-derived CDR1 and CDR2 are KGHSH and LQKENI. CDR3: CASSPSQRVLNNEQFF. The CDR3 DNA reads TGTGCCAGCTCACCATCCCAACGGGTGTTGAACAATGAGCAGTTCTTC.

In this sample, this clone turned up many times. The gene calls are TRBV7-8 and TRBJ2-7; D gene unclear. Germline loops: CDR1 SGHVS, CDR2 FQNEAQ. V was shortened by 2 bases and J by 0 bases, with 8 bases between the two germline ends. The CDR3 spans 14 residues. The CDR3 reads CASSLYSRSYEQYF. For the CDR3, the DNA is TGTGCCAGCAGCTTATACTCCCGCTCCTACGAGCAGTACTTC.

This clone came up many times. This chain joins TRBV6-5 and TRBJ1-1; D is perhaps TRBD1 (5 bases). The V end was cut by 5 bases, the J end by 7 bases, with 17 bases between. CDR3 length: 14 amino acids. Germline-derived CDR1 and CDR2 are MNHEY and SVGAGI. The DNA of the CDR3 is TGTGCCAGCAGTGCCCAGGGAGGGTACAGTGAAGCTTTCTTT. This codes for CASSAQGGYSEAFF.